This is a list of T cell receptor beta chains from one sample in a study of T cell changes during pregnancy in multiple sclerosis. Measured with immunoSEQ multiplex PCR; TCRdb has only the in-frame clones, and not every one. Seen here are under 50,000 clones, 91% observed once, and the top ten hold approximately 0.7%. Material: CD4+ T cells from peripheral blood mononuclear cells, obtained in the second trimester of pregnancy. These receptors all come from a female donor in good health, enrolled as a control in a pregnancy study. Each CDR3 is given with its conserved first and last residue. The order of the fields is V gene, clone size, D gene, J gene, CDR3 protein, CDR3 DNA. The D gene is left open where the match is weak. Some rows mark clone size as missing; the rest say once, few, many or name a class of expanded clone.

V gene: TRBV6-5
clone size: NA
D gene: NA
J gene: TRBJ1-5
CDR3 protein: CASSYSRSNQPQHF
CDR3 DNA: TGTGCCAGCAGTTACTCGAGGAGCAATCAGCCCCAGCATTTT

V gene: TRBV21-1
clone size: NA
D gene: NA
J gene: TRBJ1-1
CDR3 protein: CASSKSRDRGTEAFF
CDR3 DNA: TGTGCCAGCAGCAAGTCCCGGGACAGGGGAACTGAAGCTTTCTTT

V gene: TRBV6-5
clone size: NA
D gene: TRBD2
J gene: TRBJ2-3
CDR3 protein: CASLAGGTDTQYF
CDR3 DNA: TGTGCCAGCTTGGCGGGGGGCACAGATACGCAGTATTTT

V gene: TRBV28
clone size: NA
D gene: NA
J gene: TRBJ1-6
CDR3 protein: CASSNPGLVSALHF
CDR3 DNA: TGTGCCAGCAGTAACCCGGGACTTGTATCAGCCCTCCACTTT

V gene: TRBV27
clone size: NA
D gene: NA
J gene: TRBJ2-7
CDR3 protein: CASSPGSGPSYEQYF
CDR3 DNA: TGTGCCAGCAGTCCCGGATCAGGGCCCTCCTACGAGCAGTACTTC

V gene: TRBV9
clone size: few
D gene: NA
J gene: TRBJ1-6
CDR3 protein: CASARGIGENSPLHF
CDR3 DNA: TGTGCCAGCGCTAGGGGGATCGGAGAAAATTCACCCCTCCACTTT

V gene: TRBV4-3
clone size: NA
D gene: TRBD2
J gene: TRBJ2-5
CDR3 protein: CASSQEGGGGIRETQYF
CDR3 DNA: TGCGCCAGCAGCCAAGAGGGCGGCGGGGGGATCAGAGAGACCCAGTACTTC

V gene: TRBV30
clone size: NA
D gene: NA
J gene: TRBJ1-2
CDR3 protein: CAWSVAGPKPYGYTF
CDR3 DNA: TGTGCCTGGAGTGTCGCAGGCCCCAAGCCATATGGCTACACCTTC

V gene: TRBV5-4
clone size: NA
D gene: TRBD2
J gene: TRBJ2-5
CDR3 protein: CASSTMTSRYQETQYF
CDR3 DNA: TGTGCCAGCAGCACGATGACTAGCAGGTACCAAGAGACCCAGTACTTC

V gene: TRBV5-8
clone size: NA
D gene: NA
J gene: TRBJ1-6
CDR3 protein: CASSLYRVANNSPLHF
CDR3 DNA: TGTGCCAGCAGCTTATACAGGGTCGCAAATAATTCACCCCTCCACTTT

V gene: TRBV2
clone size: NA
D gene: NA
J gene: TRBJ1-1
CDR3 protein: CASSANRVSYTEAFF
CDR3 DNA: TGTGCCAGCAGTGCAAACAGGGTTAGTTACACTGAAGCTTTCTTT

V gene: TRBV28
clone size: NA
D gene: NA
J gene: TRBJ1-5
CDR3 protein: CASSFFRHLNQPQHF
CDR3 DNA: TGTGCCAGCAGTTTTTTCAGACATTTGAATCAGCCCCAGCATTTT

V gene: TRBV7-2
clone size: NA
D gene: NA
J gene: TRBJ2-1
CDR3 protein: CASSLGPEVDEQFF
CDR3 DNA: TGTGCCAGCAGCTTAGGGCCAGAGGTGGATGAGCAGTTCTTC

V gene: TRBV11-2
clone size: NA
D gene: TRBD1
J gene: TRBJ2-7
CDR3 protein: CASSFDRASDEQYF
CDR3 DNA: TGTGCCAGCAGCTTTGACAGGGCATCCGACGAGCAGTACTTC

V gene: TRBV7-2
clone size: NA
D gene: NA
J gene: TRBJ2-7
CDR3 protein: CASSLQRSSYEQYF
CDR3 DNA: TGTGCCAGCAGCTTACAGCGAAGCTCCTACGAGCAGTACTTC

V gene: TRBV7-2
clone size: NA
D gene: NA
J gene: TRBJ2-1
CDR3 protein: CASSWSGAPQFF
CDR3 DNA: TGTGCCAGCAGCTGGTCAGGTGCTCCTCAGTTCTTC

V gene: TRBV5-1
clone size: NA
D gene: NA
J gene: TRBJ2-1
CDR3 protein: CASSLFRNEQFF
CDR3 DNA: TGCGCCAGCAGCTTGTTTCGCAATGAGCAGTTCTTC

V gene: TRBV28
clone size: NA
D gene: NA
J gene: TRBJ2-7
CDR3 protein: CASSLRRVEQYF
CDR3 DNA: TGTGCCAGCAGTTTACGCCGAGTGGAGCAGTACTTC

V gene: TRBV7-2
clone size: NA
D gene: NA
J gene: TRBJ2-7
CDR3 protein: CASSLEMLSGEQYF
CDR3 DNA: TGTGCCAGCAGCTTAGAGATGCTCAGCGGGGAGCAGTACTTC

V gene: TRBV5-4
clone size: NA
D gene: TRBD1
J gene: TRBJ2-2
CDR3 protein: CASSSGQERNTGELFF
CDR3 DNA: TGTGCCAGCAGCTCGGGACAGGAGCGAAACACCGGGGAGCTGTTTTTT

V gene: TRBV5-1
clone size: NA
D gene: NA
J gene: TRBJ1-1
CDR3 protein: CASSLNSYEAFF
CDR3 DNA: TGCGCCAGCAGCTTGAACAGTTATGAAGCTTTCTTT

V gene: TRBV11-3
clone size: NA
D gene: TRBD1
J gene: TRBJ1-1
CDR3 protein: CASSYRGNTEAFF
CDR3 DNA: TGTGCCAGCAGCTACAGGGGGAACACTGAAGCTTTCTTT

V gene: TRBV30
clone size: NA
D gene: NA
J gene: TRBJ2-7
CDR3 protein: CAWSRQLGYEQYF
CDR3 DNA: TGTGCCTGGAGCCGGCAACTAGGCTACGAGCAGTACTTC

V gene: TRBV6-5
clone size: NA
D gene: NA
J gene: TRBJ1-2
CDR3 protein: CASSSINSGYTF
CDR3 DNA: TGTGCCAGCAGTTCCATCAACAGTGGCTACACCTTC

V gene: TRBV7-2
clone size: once
D gene: NA
J gene: TRBJ2-4
CDR3 protein: CASSLVPRGDIQYF
CDR3 DNA: TGTGCCAGCAGCTTAGTGCCCAGGGGGGACATTCAGTACTTC

V gene: TRBV7-9
clone size: once
D gene: NA
J gene: TRBJ1-2
CDR3 protein: CASSLLQPRAYGYTF
CDR3 DNA: TGTGCCAGCAGCCTCCTACAGCCGAGGGCCTATGGCTACACCTTC

V gene: TRBV29-1
clone size: NA
D gene: TRBD2
J gene: TRBJ2-1
CDR3 protein: CSVRSGGAGSYNEQFF
CDR3 DNA: TGCAGCGTACGGAGCGGGGGGGCCGGGTCCTACAATGAGCAGTTCTTC

V gene: TRBV19
clone size: NA
D gene: TRBD1
J gene: TRBJ1-5
CDR3 protein: CASSKNRGRGAGDQPQHF
CDR3 DNA: TGTGCCAGTAGTAAGAACAGGGGGCGCGGAGCAGGGGATCAGCCCCAGCATTTT

V gene: TRBV15
clone size: NA
D gene: TRBD2
J gene: TRBJ2-5
CDR3 protein: CATSRGTSGGETQYF
CDR3 DNA: TGTGCCACCAGCAGAGGGACTAGCGGGGGAGAGACCCAGTACTTC

V gene: TRBV4-3
clone size: NA
D gene: NA
J gene: TRBJ1-1
CDR3 protein: CASSQGDRTAKAFF
CDR3 DNA: TGCGCCAGCAGCCAAGGAGATAGGACAGCCAAAGCTTTCTTT

V gene: TRBV7-9
clone size: NA
D gene: TRBD1
J gene: TRBJ1-6
CDR3 protein: CASTHRTGVFLPLHF
CDR3 DNA: TGTGCCAGCACCCACCGGACAGGGGTTTTTCTACCCCTCCACTTT

V gene: TRBV14
clone size: once
D gene: TRBD2
J gene: TRBJ2-7
CDR3 protein: CASSHPSGGLYEQYF
CDR3 DNA: TGTGCCAGCAGCCACCCTAGCGGGGGGCTCTACGAGCAGTACTTC

V gene: TRBV4-1
clone size: NA
D gene: NA
J gene: TRBJ2-1
CDR3 protein: CASSQVNLVSYNEQFF
CDR3 DNA: TGCGCCAGCAGCCAAGTAAATCTAGTAAGCTACAATGAGCAGTTCTTC

V gene: TRBV28
clone size: NA
D gene: TRBD1
J gene: TRBJ1-2
CDR3 protein: CASSLQAGTGDGYTF
CDR3 DNA: TGTGCCAGCAGTTTACAGGCCGGGACAGGTGATGGCTACACCTTC

V gene: TRBV30
clone size: NA
D gene: NA
J gene: TRBJ1-1
CDR3 protein: CAWRGAPDEAFF
CDR3 DNA: TGTGCCTGGAGGGGGGCACCTGACGAAGCTTTCTTT

V gene: TRBV6-5
clone size: NA
D gene: NA
J gene: TRBJ2-3
CDR3 protein: CASSKDYTSHTQYF
CDR3 DNA: TGTGCCAGTTCCAAGGACTACACTAGTCATACGCAGTATTTT

V gene: TRBV7-9
clone size: NA
D gene: TRBD2
J gene: TRBJ2-5
CDR3 protein: CASSLRTSQETQYF
CDR3 DNA: TGTGCCAGCAGCTTAAGGACTAGCCAAGAGACCCAGTACTTC

V gene: TRBV5-1
clone size: NA
D gene: TRBD1
J gene: TRBJ1-1
CDR3 protein: CASSARQGQVEAFF
CDR3 DNA: TGCGCCAGCAGCGCGCGACAGGGACAGGTTGAAGCTTTCTTT